The rows below give T cell receptor beta chains drawn from one sample of a study of blood T cell repertoires in COVID-19. Assay used: immunoSEQ multiplex PCR; TCRdb lists only in-frame clones, some missing. The data show more than 85,000 clones, over 70% seen once. The sample comprised peripheral blood. Every receptor here comes from a woman aged 45-59 years with acute or convalescent COVID-19. Both conserved end residues are part of each CDR3. The D gene is left open where the match is weak. The size field is filled for only some rows; it gives once, few, many or a size class.

cdr3_aa | cdr3_nt | j_call | v_call | clone_size | d_call
CASSQEASGGHNEQFF | TGTGCCAGCAGCCAAGAAGCTAGCGGGGGCCACAATGAGCAGTTCTTC | TRBJ2-1 | TRBV4-2 | - | TRBD2
CASSLGGDNQPQHF | TGTGCCAGCAGTCTCGGCGGGGACAATCAGCCCCAGCATTTT | TRBJ1-5 | TRBV2 | - | -
CASSSGVGYSPLHF | TGTGCCAGCAGCTCAGGGGTGGGGTATTCACCCCTCCACTTT | TRBJ1-6 | TRBV3-1/TRBV3-2 | - | -
CASSLVENQPQHF | TGTGCCAGCAGCTTAGTAGAAAATCAGCCCCAGCATTTT | TRBJ1-5 | TRBV11-2 | - | -
CASSLAGTNTGELFF | TGCGCCAGCAGCTTGGCCGGGACAAACACCGGGGAGCTGTTTTTT | TRBJ2-2 | TRBV5-1 | - | -
CASSQLGLGGQRKTPYNEQFF | TGTGCCAGCAGCCAACTTGGATTGGGGGGGCAGAGAAAAACCCCCTACAATGAGCAGTTCTTC | TRBJ2-1 | TRBV3-1/TRBV3-2 | - | -
CASSLPSGGAGETQYF | TGTGCCAGCAGCTTACCTAGCGGGGGGGCCGGCGAGACCCAGTACTTC | TRBJ2-5 | TRBV5-6 | - | TRBD2
CASTTPGSPLHF | TGTGCCAGCACAACTCCGGGATCACCCCTCCACTTT | TRBJ1-6 | TRBV6-5 | once | -
CASSSAGTSSWNSGSNQPQHF | TGTGCCAGCAGTTCCGCCGGGACTTCTTCCTGGAATAGCGGGAGCAATCAGCCCCAGCATTTT | TRBJ1-5 | TRBV6-2/TRBV6-3 | few | -
CASSPKDRGENQPQHF | TGTGCCAGCTCACCAAAGGACAGGGGAGAAAATCAGCCCCAGCATTTT | TRBJ1-5 | TRBV18 | - | TRBD1
CASSPGTGQFYEQYF | TGTGCCAGCTCACCCGGGACAGGACAATTCTACGAGCAGTACTTC | TRBJ2-7 | TRBV18 | - | TRBD1
CASSTVSGLAGRYEQYF | TGTGCCAGCAGTACCGTATCTGGACTAGCGGGGAGGTACGAGCAGTACTTC | TRBJ2-7 | TRBV28 | - | TRBD2
CASSSRTASSYEQYF | TGTGCCAGCAGCTCACGGACAGCGAGCTCCTACGAGCAGTACTTC | TRBJ2-7 | TRBV5-6 | - | -
CASSLWAGTNEKLFF | TGTGCCAGCAGTTTATGGGCGGGGACTAATGAAAAACTGTTTTTT | TRBJ1-4 | TRBV28 | - | -
CASSSQRNTIYF | TGTGCCAGCAGCTCGCAGAGGAACACCATATATTTT | TRBJ1-3 | TRBV7-2 | - | -
CASSLSPTGGWVGTEAFF | TGTGCCAGCAGTCTTTCGCCGACAGGCGGTTGGGTTGGGACTGAAGCTTTCTTT | TRBJ1-1 | TRBV28 | few | -
CASSSGTSGGTGTGELFF | TGTGCCAGCAGCAGCGGGACTAGCGGGGGGACAGGCACCGGGGAGCTGTTTTTT | TRBJ2-2 | TRBV5-1 | - | TRBD2
CASSGQGSGTEAFF | TGTGCCAGCAGCGGGCAGGGGAGTGGCACTGAAGCTTTCTTT | TRBJ1-1 | TRBV5-6 | - | -
CASSTGDWGYTF | TGTGCCAGCAGCACAGGGGATTGGGGCTACACCTTC | TRBJ1-2 | TRBV6-5 | - | TRBD1
CASGGTGDYGYTF | TGTGCCAGCGGCGGGACAGGGGACTATGGCTACACCTTC | TRBJ1-2 | TRBV28 | - | TRBD1
CATLGDRANTEAFF | TGTGCCACCCTCGGGGACAGGGCGAATACTGAAGCTTTCTTT | TRBJ1-1 | TRBV28 | few | TRBD1
CASADVRELGQPQHF | TGTGCCAGCGCCGACGTCCGGGAGTTGGGTCAGCCCCAGCATTTT | TRBJ1-5 | TRBV7-9 | - | -